This T cell receptor (beta chain) was captured by sequencing in a study of T cell responses to AZD1222 COVID-19 vaccine. Study-level background: Timing groups of about 4 and about 12 weeks for second doses were pooled.

Data came from immunoSEQ multiplex PCR; TCRdb stores just in-frame clones and leaves some out. This table holds about 120,000 clones, about 89% found once. Remarks on this clone: Its antigen is undetermined.

Overall study findings and caveats: The study reported that nearly half of spike-specific TCRs target unmutated variant regions. Baseline serology detected seropositivity in only a handful of AZD1222 recipients. Samples come after the peak T cell response, not at day 14.

Germline CDR1 LNHNV, CDR2 YYDKDF (reference sequence). This CDR3 region has 14 residues. Trimming removed 1 base from V and 5 bases from J, with 11 bases in between. The receptor comes from an adult in good health. The source was peripheral blood, collected on day 0 of AZD1222 vaccination. The chain couples TRBV15 to TRBJ1-1; D not certain. The chain's CDR3 is CATSRAGLGTEAFF. DNA of the CDR3: TGTGCCACCAGCAGAGCTGGGCTAGGAACTGAAGCTTTCTTT.